This TCR beta chain was identified in a study of CD8+CD57+ T cells in acquired aplastic anemia. Study overall: Sorted CD4+ and CD8+ cells yielded about 2.9 ug of DNA on average.

Genomic DNA served as template for TCR beta VDJ and CDR3 profiling. TCRdb passed the reads through MiXCR, listing each CDR3 protein once. The sample records around 400,000 distinct CDR3 sequences, around 72% being singletons. Germline V gene sequence: CDR1 DFQATT, CDR2 SNEGSKA (reference sequence). The CDR3 is made up of 15 amino acids. The V and J ends lost 0 bases and 1 base, in that order; junction bases with no gene match: 5. This TCR was recovered from a human donor in good health, serving as a control. The V call is TRBV20-1, the J call TRBJ2-5, with TRBD2 matching 7 bases. Source material: sorted CD4+, CD8+, or CD8+CD57+ T cells (not recorded which) from PBMCs. CDR3 region: CSARDPTSAQETQYF. The CDR3 nucleotides read TGCAGTGCTAGAGATCCTACTAGCGCCCAAGAGACCCAGTACTTC.